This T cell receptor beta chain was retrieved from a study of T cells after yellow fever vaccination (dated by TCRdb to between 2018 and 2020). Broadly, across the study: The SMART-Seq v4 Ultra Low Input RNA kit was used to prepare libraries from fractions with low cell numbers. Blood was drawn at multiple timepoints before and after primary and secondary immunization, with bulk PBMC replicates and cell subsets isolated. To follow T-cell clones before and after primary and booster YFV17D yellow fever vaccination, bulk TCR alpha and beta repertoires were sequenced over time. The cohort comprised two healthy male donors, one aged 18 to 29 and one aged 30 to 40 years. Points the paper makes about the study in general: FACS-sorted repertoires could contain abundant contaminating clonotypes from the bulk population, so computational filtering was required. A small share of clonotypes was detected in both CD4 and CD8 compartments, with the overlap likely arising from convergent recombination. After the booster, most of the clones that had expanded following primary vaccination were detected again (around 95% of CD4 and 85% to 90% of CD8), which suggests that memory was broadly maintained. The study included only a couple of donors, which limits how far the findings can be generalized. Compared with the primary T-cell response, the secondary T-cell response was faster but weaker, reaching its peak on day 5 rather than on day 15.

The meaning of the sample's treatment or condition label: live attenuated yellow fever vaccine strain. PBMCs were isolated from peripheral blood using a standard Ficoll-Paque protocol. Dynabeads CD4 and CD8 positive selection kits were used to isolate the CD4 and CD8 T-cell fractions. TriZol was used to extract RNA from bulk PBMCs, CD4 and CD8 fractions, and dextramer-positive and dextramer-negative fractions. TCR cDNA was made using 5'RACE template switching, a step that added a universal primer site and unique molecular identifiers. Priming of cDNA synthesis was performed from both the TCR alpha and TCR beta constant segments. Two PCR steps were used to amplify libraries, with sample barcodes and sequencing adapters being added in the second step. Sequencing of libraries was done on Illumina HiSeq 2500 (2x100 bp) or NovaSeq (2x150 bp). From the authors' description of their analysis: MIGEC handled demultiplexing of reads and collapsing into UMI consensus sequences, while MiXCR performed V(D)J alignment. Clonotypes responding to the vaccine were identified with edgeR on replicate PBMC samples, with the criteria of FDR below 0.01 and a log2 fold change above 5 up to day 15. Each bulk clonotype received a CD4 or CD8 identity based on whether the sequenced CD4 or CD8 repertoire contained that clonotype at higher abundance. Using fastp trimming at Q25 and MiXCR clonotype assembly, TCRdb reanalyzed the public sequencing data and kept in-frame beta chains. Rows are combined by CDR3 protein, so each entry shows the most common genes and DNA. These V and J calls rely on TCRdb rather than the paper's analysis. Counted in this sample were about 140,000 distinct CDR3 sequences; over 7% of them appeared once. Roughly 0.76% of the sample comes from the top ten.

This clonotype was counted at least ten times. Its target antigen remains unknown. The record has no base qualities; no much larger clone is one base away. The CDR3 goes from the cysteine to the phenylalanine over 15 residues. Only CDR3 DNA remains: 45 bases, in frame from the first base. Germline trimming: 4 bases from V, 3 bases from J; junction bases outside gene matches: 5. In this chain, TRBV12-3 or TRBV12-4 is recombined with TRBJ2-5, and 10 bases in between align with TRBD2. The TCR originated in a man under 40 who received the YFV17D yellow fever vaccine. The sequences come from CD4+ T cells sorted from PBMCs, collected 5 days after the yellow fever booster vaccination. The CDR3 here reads CASSSLAGVKETQYF. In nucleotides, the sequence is TGTGCCAGCAGTTCCCTAGCGGGAGTTAAAGAGACCCAGTACTTC.